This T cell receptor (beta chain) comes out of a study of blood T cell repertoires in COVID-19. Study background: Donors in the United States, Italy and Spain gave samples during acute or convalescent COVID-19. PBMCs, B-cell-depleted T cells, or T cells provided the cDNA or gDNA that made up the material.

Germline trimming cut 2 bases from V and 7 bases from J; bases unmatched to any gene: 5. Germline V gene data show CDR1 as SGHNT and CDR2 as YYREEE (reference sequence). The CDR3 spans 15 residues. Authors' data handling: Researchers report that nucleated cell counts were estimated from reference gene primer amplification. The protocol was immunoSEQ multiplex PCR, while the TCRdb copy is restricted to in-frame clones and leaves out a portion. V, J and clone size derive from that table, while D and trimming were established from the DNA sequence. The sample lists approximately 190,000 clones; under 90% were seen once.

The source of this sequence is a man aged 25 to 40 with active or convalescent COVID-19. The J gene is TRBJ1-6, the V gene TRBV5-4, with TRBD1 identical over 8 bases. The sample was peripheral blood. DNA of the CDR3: TGTGCCAGCAGCTTCTACGGGACAGGAAATTCACCCCTCCACTTT. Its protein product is CASSFYGTGNSPLHF.